The 17 T cell receptor beta chains below come from one sample, sequenced in a study of T cell responses to AZD1222 COVID-19 vaccine. Clones were sequenced by immunoSEQ multiplex PCR, and TCRdb holds only the in-frame ones, with some missing. The sample has 30,000 to 35,000 clones; 85% to 90% are singletons. Here the sequenced sample was peripheral blood, taken 28 days after the second AZD1222 dose. The receptor set was obtained from an adult who received the AZD1222 COVID-19 vaccine.

This chain uses TRBV6-5 with TRBJ1-1, with D possibly TRBD1 on 5 matching bases. This CDR3 contains 14 residues. The germline V and J ends were trimmed by 9 bases and 1 base, with 15 bases remaining between them. CDR1 is MNHEY, CDR2 SVGAGI, per germline. The CDR3 reads CASRKRQGNTEAFF. In nucleotides, the CDR3 is TGTGCCAGTAGGAAGAGGCAGGGGAACACTGAAGCTTTCTTT.

V usage is TRBV29-1 and J usage is TRBJ1-1, with D perhaps matching TRBD1 (6 bases). The CDR3 runs 13 residues. Trimming took off 3 bases at V and 9 bases at J, with 17 bases between the two ends. CDR1 and CDR2 from the germline V gene are SQVTM and ANQGSEA. The CDR3 reads CSVEGGTGAQAFF. The CDR3 DNA reads TGCAGCGTTGAGGGTGGGACGGGGGCCCAAGCTTTCTTT.

The V call is TRBV5-1, the J call TRBJ1-4; D remains ambiguous. With 4 bases removed from V and 0 bases from J, the gap between germline ends came to 13 bases. Germline CDR1 reads SGHRS; CDR2 reads YFSETQ. CDR3 size: 16 residues. CDR3 loop: CASSMVGDATNEKLFF. The CDR3 DNA follows: TGCGCCAGCAGCATGGTAGGAGACGCAACTAATGAAAAACTGTTTTTT.

This chain links TRBV5-6 with TRBJ1-1; D remains unclear. Trimming took 2 bases from V and 3 from J, leaving 8 bases between them. The germline CDR1 and CDR2 sequences are SGHDT and YYEEEE. There are 13 residues in the CDR3. CDR3 protein: CASSFVGHTEAFF. The CDR3 DNA is TGTGCCAGCAGCTTCGTAGGTCACACTGAAGCTTTCTTT.

This clone was detected once. The chain couples TRBV29-1 to TRBJ2-7, with 10 bases aligning to TRBD2. The CDR3 has 15 residues. The V gene's germline CDR1 is SQVTM and CDR2 ANQGSEA. The junction had 18 bases not matched to a gene; V was cut back by 6 bases and J by 10 bases. Here the CDR3 reads CSVNTGMSGRGHQYF. CDR3 nucleotides: TGCAGCGTAAATACAGGGATGAGCGGGAGGGGCCACCAGTACTTC.

This chain links TRBV3-1 (or the pseudogene TRBV3-2) with TRBJ2-2, with TRBD2 matching 13 bases. The trim removed 2 bases at V and 0 bases at J, leaving 0 bases unmatched. This CDR3 is 17 amino acids long. Germline CDR1 LGHDT, CDR2 YNNKEL (reference sequence). The CDR3 is CASSQTSGGANTGELFF. The CDR3 bases are TGTGCCAGCAGCCAAACTAGCGGGGGGGCGAACACCGGGGAGCTGTTTTTT.

The gene calls are TRBV7-2 and TRBJ2-7, with unresolved D. The ends were cut back, 5 bases at V and 0 bases at J, with 11 bases in the middle. This CDR3 has 14 residues. Germline assignment: CDR1 SGHTA and CDR2 FQGNSA. CDR3 amino acids: CASSPQGASYEQYF. CDR3 in DNA: TGTGCCAGCAGCCCCCAAGGAGCCTCCTACGAGCAGTACTTC.

The V gene is TRBV12-5, the J gene TRBJ1-5; no definite D call. The CDR3 is made up of 12 amino acids. V shed 7 bases and J shed 8 bases, with 12 bases lying between them. Per the germline V gene, CDR1 is LGHNT and CDR2 is FRNRAP. CDR3 in amino acids: CASAPDSKPQHF. The CDR3 DNA follows: TGTGCTAGTGCCCCCGACTCAAAGCCCCAGCATTTT.

The V gene is TRBV14, the J gene TRBJ1-1, with D possibly matching TRBD1 (5 bases). The CDR3 covers 11 residues. V was clipped by 8 bases and J by 5 bases, with 9 bases between them. Germline loops: CDR1 SGHDN, CDR2 FVKESK. CDR3 residues: CASGRGTEAFF. In DNA, the CDR3 is TGTGCCAGCGGTCGGGGGACTGAAGCTTTCTTT.

The rearrangement joins TRBV19 to TRBJ2-7; 7 bases agree with TRBD1. Looked up from germline, CDR1 is LNHDA and CDR2 is SQIVND (reference sequence). J gave up 5 bases and V 10 bases, and 8 bases lay outside the gene matches. The CDR3 length is 12 residues. The CDR3 loop reads CATGTEEDEQYF. CDR3 DNA: TGTGCCACCGGGACAGAAGAGGACGAGCAGTACTTC.

The gene calls are TRBV18 and TRBJ2-3; TRBD2 is a possible D gene (6 bases). CDR1 KGHSH and CDR2 LQKENI come from the germline V gene. The CDR3 covers 12 residues. V lost 6 bases and J lost 9, with 13 bases in between. CDR3 bases: TGTGCCAGCTCGCGGGATCTACTCACGCAGTATTTT. Translation gives CASSRDLLTQYF.

This chain links TRBV19 with TRBJ2-1; D is uncertain. V lost 9 bases, J lost 9 bases, and 15 bases lay in between. This CDR3 is 12 amino acids long. Germline CDR1 and CDR2: LNHDA and SQIVND (reference sequence). CDR3 amino acids: CASSMQAAEQFF. The CDR3 bases are TGTGCCAGCAGCATGCAGGCCGCTGAGCAGTTCTTC. Together with reference TRBV19 and TRBJ2-1, the CDR3 gives the full variable domain: DGGITQSPKYLFRKEGQNVTLSCEQNLNHDAMYWYRQDPGQGLRLIYYSQIVNDFQKGDIAEGYSVSREKKESFPLTVTSAQKNPTAFYLCASSMQAAEQFFGPGTRLTVL.

The chain joins TRBV19 to TRBJ1-2; D is possibly TRBD1 (6 bases). The germline CDR1 and CDR2 sequences are LNHDA and SQIVND (reference sequence). The CDR3 length is 13 residues. Trimming took 7 bases from V and 2 from J, leaving 11 bases between them. The CDR3 spells CASIGGANYGYTF. The CDR3 DNA reads TGTGCCAGTATTGGGGGCGCGAACTATGGCTACACCTTC.

The V call is TRBV28, the J call TRBJ1-1; D might be TRBD1 (5 bases). This CDR3 has 13 residues. Trimming cost V 1 base and J 10 bases, with 13 bases left between them. The germline gives CDR1 MDHEN, CDR2 SYDVKM. As DNA, the CDR3 is TGTGCCAGCAGTTTATCGAAGGGGTTTCGAGCTTTCTTT. Amino acid sequence: CASSLSKGFRAFF.

The CDR3 sequence: CAISDRGYTEAFF. Here the CDR3 DNA reads TGTGCCATCAGTGACCGAGGGTACACTGAAGCTTTCTTT. This rearrangement joins TRBV10-3 to TRBJ1-1, with unresolved D. The germline V gene has CDR1 ENHRY and CDR2 SYGVKD. Trimming pared 3 bases from V and 3 bases from J, leaving 8 bases between. The CDR3 is made up of 13 amino acids.

Written as DNA, the CDR3 is TGTGCCAGCAGTGGACCGGCCTATGGCTACACCTTC. Residues: CASSGPAYGYTF. The chain joins TRBV6-2 or TRBV6-3 to TRBJ1-2, with D hard to call. The CDR3 consists of 12 residues. Germline-derived CDR1 and CDR2 are MNHEY and SVGEGT. V shed 5 bases and J shed 4 bases, with 8 bases lying between them.

V is TRBV29-1 and J is TRBJ1-2, with D maybe TRBD1 (5 bases). The CDR3 has 12 amino acids. CDR1 is SQVTM, CDR2 ANQGSEA, per germline. V was shortened by 3 bases and J by 4 bases, with 9 bases between the two germline ends. The CDR3 nucleotides are TGCAGCGTTGAGAGGGGAAGCTATGGCTACACCTTC. This gives the protein CSVERGSYGYTF.